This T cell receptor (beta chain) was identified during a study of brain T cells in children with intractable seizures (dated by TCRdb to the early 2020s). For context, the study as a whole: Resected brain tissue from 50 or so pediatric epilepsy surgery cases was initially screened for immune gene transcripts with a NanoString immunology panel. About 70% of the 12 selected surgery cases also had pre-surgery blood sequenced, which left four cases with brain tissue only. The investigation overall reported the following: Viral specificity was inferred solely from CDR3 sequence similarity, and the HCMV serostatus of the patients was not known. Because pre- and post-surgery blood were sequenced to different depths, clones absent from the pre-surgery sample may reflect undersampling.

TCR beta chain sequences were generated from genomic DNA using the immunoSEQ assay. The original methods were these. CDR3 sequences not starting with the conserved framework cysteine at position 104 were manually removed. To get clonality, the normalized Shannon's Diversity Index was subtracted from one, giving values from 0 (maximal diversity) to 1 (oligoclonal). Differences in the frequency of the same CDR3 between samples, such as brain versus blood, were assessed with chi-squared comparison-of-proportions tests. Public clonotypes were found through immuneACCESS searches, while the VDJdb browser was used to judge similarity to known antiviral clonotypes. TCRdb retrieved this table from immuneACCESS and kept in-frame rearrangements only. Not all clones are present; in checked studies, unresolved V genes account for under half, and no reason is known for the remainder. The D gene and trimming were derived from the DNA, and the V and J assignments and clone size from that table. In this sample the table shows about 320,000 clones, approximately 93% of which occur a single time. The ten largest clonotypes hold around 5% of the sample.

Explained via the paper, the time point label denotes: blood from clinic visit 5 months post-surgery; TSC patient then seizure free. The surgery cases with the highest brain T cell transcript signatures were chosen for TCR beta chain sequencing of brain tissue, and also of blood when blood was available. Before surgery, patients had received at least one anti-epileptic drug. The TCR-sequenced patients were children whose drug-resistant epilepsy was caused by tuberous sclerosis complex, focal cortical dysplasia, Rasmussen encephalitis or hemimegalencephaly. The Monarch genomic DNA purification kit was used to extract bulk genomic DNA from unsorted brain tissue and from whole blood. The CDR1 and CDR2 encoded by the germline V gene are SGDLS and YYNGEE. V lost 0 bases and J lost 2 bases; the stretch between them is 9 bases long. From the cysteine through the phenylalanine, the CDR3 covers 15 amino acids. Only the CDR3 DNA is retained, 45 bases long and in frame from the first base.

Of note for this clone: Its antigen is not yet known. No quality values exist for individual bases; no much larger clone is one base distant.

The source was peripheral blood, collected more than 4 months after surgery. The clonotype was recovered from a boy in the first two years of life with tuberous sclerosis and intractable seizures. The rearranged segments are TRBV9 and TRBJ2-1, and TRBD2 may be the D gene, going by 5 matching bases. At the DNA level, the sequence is TGTGCCAGCAGCGTAGACCTAGCCACCTACAATGAGCAGTTCTTC. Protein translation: CASSVDLATYNEQFF.